These 16 T cell receptor beta chains originate from one sample sequenced in a study of T cells in Graves' hyperthyroidism and ophthalmopathy. Researchers amplified the TCR beta CDR3 regions from RNA transcripts. The primer set for the first-round RT-PCR of the TCR CDR3 was HTBI. In TCRdb, the multiplex PCR reads were re-called with MiXCR into one record per CDR3 protein. The sample shows more than 300,000 distinct CDR3 sequences, about 12% of them seen only once. Sequencing input: blood. These receptors all come from a woman aged 18-30 years with Graves' hyperthyroidism.

This clonotype was observed at least ten times. This sequence joins TRBV12-3 or TRBV12-4 and TRBJ1-6; D is unresolved. Trimming removed 3 bases from V and 7 bases from J, with 7 bases in between. The CDR3 runs to 13 residues. CDR3 sequence (DNA): TGTGCCAGCAGTTTTGGGAGGAATTCACCCCTCCACTTT. Translating it yields CASSFGRNSPLHF.

This clonotype was counted only a few times. A much larger clone lies one base from this, so it may be a read error. V gene TRBV28 combines with J gene TRBJ1-1, with unresolved D. This CDR3 contains 15 residues. Germline loops: CDR1 MDHEN, CDR2 SYDVKM. As DNA, the CDR3 is TGTGCCAGCAGTTCTCCCCTCGGGAAGAACACTGAAGTTTTCTTT. Translated: CASSSPLGKNTEVFF.

The rearrangement links TRBV6-1 to TRBJ1-2; TRBD1 matches 7 bases. V lost 7 bases to trimming and J lost 8 bases; unmatched junction nucleotides: 10. Germline V lookup: CDR1 MNHNS, CDR2 SASEGT. The CDR3 totals 13 residues. Here the CDR3 DNA reads TGTGCCAGCACCCTACCTGACAGGGACGGCTACACCTTC. As protein: CASTLPDRDGYTF.

As for this clonotype: A much larger clone sits a single nucleotide away, making a read error possible. The chain is built from TRBV10-3 and TRBJ2-1; D may be TRBD2 (5 bases). This CDR3 is 18 amino acids long. CDR1 ENHRY and CDR2 SYGVKD come from the germline V gene. CDR3 loop: CAISKSRGGQPINHEQFF. CDR3 coding DNA: TGTGCCATCAGTAAGTCGAGAGGAGGCCAGCCTATTAACCATGAGCAGTTCTTC.

The sample holds many counts of this clonotype. The chain has TRBV20-1 and TRBJ2-1; perhaps TRBD1 as D (6 bases). The CDR3 runs to 14 residues. V lost 5 bases and J lost 2, with 13 bases in between. Per the germline V gene, CDR1 is DFQATT and CDR2 is SNEGSKA (reference sequence). The CDR3 reads CSALSGQPYNEQFF. As DNA, the CDR3 is TGCAGTGCTCTCTCAGGACAGCCCTACAATGAGCAGTTCTTC.

Ten or more counts support this clonotype. The chain employs TRBV13 and TRBJ2-7; 9 bases map to TRBD1. The J segment lost 4 bases and the V segment lost 5 bases, leaving 9 bases of the junction unmatched. The CDR3 extends over 15 amino acids. Germline loops: CDR1 PRHDT, CDR2 FYEKMQ (reference sequence). This CDR3 reads CASSARTGEVYEQYF. Written as DNA, the CDR3 is TGTGCCAGCAGCGCCCGGACAGGGGAAGTTTACGAGCAGTACTTC. The variable domain in full, with the rest retrieved from reference TRBV13 and TRBJ2-7, is AAGVIQSPRHLIKEKRETATLKCYPIPRHDTVYWYQQGPGQDPQFLISFYEKMQSDKGSIPDRFSAQQFSDYHSELNMSSLELGDSALYFCASSARTGEVYEQYFGPGTRLTVT.

This clonotype was seen many times. This rearrangement joins TRBV6-2 or TRBV6-3 to TRBJ2-2; D may be TRBD2 (5 bases). V was cut by 0 bases and J by 3 bases, with 14 bases left in between. CDR3 length: 17 residues. The germline gives CDR1 MNHEY, CDR2 SVGEGT. The CDR3 region has the DNA TGTGCCAGCAGTTACTCGATTCGGGGTACGGACACCGGGGAGCTGTTTTTT. It specifies CASSYSIRGTDTGELFF.

This clonotype was observed many times. In DNA form, the CDR3 reads TGCAGCGTTGAAGATCTTCCGACAGGGTCCCTTAACTATGGCTACACCTTC. Its protein product is CSVEDLPTGSLNYGYTF. This chain links TRBV29-1 with TRBJ1-2, with 7 bases fitting TRBD1. The V gene's germline CDR1 is SQVTM and CDR2 ANQGSEA. This CDR3 comprises 17 residues. The ends lost 0 bases at V and 1 base at J; junction bases unmatched: 11.

This clonotype has ten or more counts. This chain uses TRBV28 with TRBJ2-2; D gene ambiguous. The germline V and J ends were trimmed by 6 bases and 5 bases, with 7 bases remaining between them. Germline lookup yields CDR1 MDHEN and CDR2 SYDVKM. CDR3 length: 12 amino acids. CDR3 loop: CASRILTGELFF. CDR3 bases: TGTGCCAGCAGGATACTGACCGGGGAGCTGTTTTTT.

This clonotype occurred many times. This chain joins TRBV28 and TRBJ1-5; no clear D. The CDR3 loop spans 13 amino acids. V was cut by 8 bases and J by 0 bases, with 8 bases left in between. CDR1 and CDR2 from the germline V gene are MDHEN and SYDVKM. CDR3 region: CASGSYSNQPQHF. DNA of the CDR3: TGTGCCAGCGGATCATATAGCAATCAGCCCCAGCATTTT.

This clonotype was picked up many times. This chain connects TRBV20-1 to TRBJ2-1; 7 positions match TRBD2. The CDR3 is 14 amino acids. V trimming: 6 bases; J trimming: 8 bases; junction bases outside the gene matches: 13. The germline gives CDR1 DFQATT, CDR2 SNEGSKA (reference sequence). CDR3 amino acids: CSAARGGRGYEQFF. CDR3 DNA sequence: TGCAGTGCCGCGCGGGGCGGGAGAGGGTATGAGCAGTTCTTC.

This clonotype was seen many times. This chain joins TRBV30 and TRBJ1-2; the D is unclear. The V and J ends lost 0 bases and 4 bases respectively, with 9 bases between them. The germline CDR1 and CDR2 sequences are GTSNPN and SVGIG (reference sequence). This CDR3 comprises 13 residues. The CDR3 sequence is CAWSVDRTYGYTF. As DNA, the CDR3 is TGTGCCTGGAGTGTAGACCGGACCTATGGCTACACCTTC.

This clonotype was detected only a few times. The gene calls are TRBV19 and TRBJ2-7; 8 bases map to TRBD1. Unmatched junction bases numbered 14, after V lost 5 bases and J lost 2 bases. The CDR3 has 17 amino acids. CDR1 is LNHDA, CDR2 SQIVND, per germline (reference sequence). CDR3 region: CASSAGRGQGLTYEQYF. The DNA of the CDR3 is TGTGCCAGTAGTGCCGGGAGAGGACAGGGCCTCACCTACGAGCAGTACTTC.

Ten or more counts support this clonotype. V and J are TRBV20-1 and TRBJ2-4; 10 bases line up with TRBD1. CDR1 DFQATT and CDR2 SNEGSKA come from the germline V gene (reference sequence). This CDR3 is built from 17 residues. V shed 6 bases, J shed 0 bases, and the junction held 11 bases outside the gene matches. DNA for the CDR3: TGCAGTGCCCCAGAGGACAGGGGGTTTCGAGCCAAAAACATTCAGTACTTC. Its protein product is CSAPEDRGFRAKNIQYF.

The gene calls are TRBV14 and TRBJ2-1; the D gene is possibly TRBD1 (5 bases). There are 15 residues in the CDR3. Trimming left V 4 bases short and J 2 bases short, with 12 bases between. The germline gives CDR1 SGHDN, CDR2 FVKESK. The CDR3 reads CASSPGPGPYNEQFF. In DNA form, the CDR3 reads TGTGCCAGCAGCCCCGGGCCAGGGCCCTACAATGAGCAGTTCTTC. Supplemented by reference TRBV14 and TRBJ2-1, the full variable domain reads EAGVTQFPSHSVIEKGQTVTLRCDPISGHDNLYWYRRVMGKEIKFLLHFVKESKQDESGMPNNRFLAERTGGTYSTLKVQPAELEDSGVYFCASSPGPGPYNEQFFGPGTRLTVL.

Ten or more counts support this clonotype. The rearrangement joins TRBV7-8 to TRBJ2-5; 12 positions agree with TRBD2. Germline values: CDR1 SGHVS, CDR2 FQNEAQ. V gave up 5 bases and J gave up 13 bases; unmatched junction bases: 11. This CDR3 has 14 residues. The CDR3 spells CASSNRTSGAFLYF. The CDR3 DNA is TGTGCCAGCAGCAACCGGACTAGCGGGGCCTTTCTGTACTTC.